Given below is one T cell receptor beta chain in context. The study defined stable Graves' hyperthyroidism as no ophthalmopathy progression within 18 months. The study enrolled patients aged 18 to 65 with newly diagnosed hyperthyroidism of under 2 months' duration. The data derive from a study of T cells in Graves' hyperthyroidism and ophthalmopathy. In germline, CDR1 is MNHNS, CDR2 SASEGT. This CDR3 spans 12 amino acids. Between the trimmed V and J ends, which lost 10 bases and 6 bases, there was a span of 15 bases. Using RNA transcripts as the source, TCR beta CDR3 regions were amplified. HTBI primers were employed in a first-round RT-PCR of the TCR CDR3. TCRdb redid the calling of the multiplex PCR reads with MiXCR, one entry per CDR3 protein. The table records 500,000 to 550,000 distinct CDR3 sequences, roughly 20% of them present only once.

This TCR derives from a man aged 18 to 29 with Graves' hyperthyroidism. The sequenced sample consisted of blood. The chain is built from TRBV6-1 and TRBJ1-1; D not resolved. The CDR3 region is CATQPPWAEAFF. CDR3 in DNA: TGTGCCACCCAGCCTCCTTGGGCTGAAGCTTTCTTT.